This T cell receptor beta chain was obtained from a study of blood T cell repertoires in COVID-19. About the research overall: Acute and convalescent COVID-19 samples came from the United States, Italy and Spain. The cDNA or gDNA used as material had been derived from T cells, B-cell-depleted T cells, or PBMCs.

Original processing methods: Reference gene primer amplification yielded estimated nucleated cell counts. Libraries were prepared by immunoSEQ multiplex PCR; TCRdb keeps only in-frame clonotypes and omits some of them. The V and J calls and clone size are taken from that table; D and trimming were inferred from the DNA. The sample has some 100,000 clones; around four fifths are singletons. Trimming pared 4 bases from V and 2 bases from J, leaving 7 bases between. Germline assignment: CDR1 WNHNN and CDR2 SYGVQD (reference sequence). The CDR3 spans 13 residues. The clonotype originates from a human donor in a cohort sampled during active COVID-19. Sequencing was carried out using peripheral blood. V gene TRBV10-1 combines with J gene TRBJ2-3, with D hard to call. The DNA for the CDR3 is TGCGCCAGCAGTGCACAGTACACAGATACGCAGTATTTT. As protein: CASSAQYTDTQYF.